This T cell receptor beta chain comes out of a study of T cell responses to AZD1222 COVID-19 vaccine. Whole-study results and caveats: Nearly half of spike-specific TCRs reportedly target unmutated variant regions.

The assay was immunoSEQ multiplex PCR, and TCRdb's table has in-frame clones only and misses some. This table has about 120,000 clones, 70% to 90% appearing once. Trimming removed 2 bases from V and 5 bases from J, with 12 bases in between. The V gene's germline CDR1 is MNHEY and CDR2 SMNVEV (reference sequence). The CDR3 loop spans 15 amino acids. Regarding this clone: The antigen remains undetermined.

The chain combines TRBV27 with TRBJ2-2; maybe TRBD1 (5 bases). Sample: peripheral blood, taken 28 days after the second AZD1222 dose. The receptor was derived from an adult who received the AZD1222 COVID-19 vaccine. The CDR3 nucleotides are TGTGCCAGCAGTTTAAAAGGGGCGCGAACCGGGGAGCTGTTTTTT. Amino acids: CASSLKGARTGELFF.